These 7 T cell receptor beta chains were all obtained from the same sample, sequenced in a study of blood T cell repertoires in COVID-19. Clones were sequenced by immunoSEQ multiplex PCR, and TCRdb holds only the in-frame ones, with some missing. The table records 160,000 or so clones, over 75% of them present only once. Sequencing was done on a sample of PBMCs or T cells enriched from blood (not recorded which). The origin of the receptors is a man aged 40-50 years who had recovered from COVID-19.

The chain combines TRBV4-2 with TRBJ1-5; maybe TRBD1 (5 bases). The germline gives CDR1 LGHNA, CDR2 YNFKEQ. The CDR3 contains 14 residues. Trimming left V 2 bases short and J 8 bases short, with 13 bases between. CDR3 residues: CASSQMQGREPQHF. The CDR3 DNA sequence: TGTGCCAGCAGCCAAATGCAGGGCAGGGAGCCCCAGCATTTT.

The chain combines TRBV5-1 with TRBJ1-2; D gene uncertain. CDR1 and CDR2 (germline): SGHRS, YFSETQ. V was clipped by 1 base and J by 8 bases, with 9 bases between them. The CDR3 covers 12 residues. CDR3 loop: CASSLSGWGYTF. CDR3 bases: TGCGCCAGCAGCTTGTCAGGTTGGGGCTACACCTTC.

This clone was picked up a small number of times. This CDR3 reads CASSLLSSGGSSQETQYF. The CDR3 region has the DNA TGCGCCAGCAGCTTGCTGTCTAGCGGCGGGAGTAGCCAAGAGACCCAGTACTTC. The V gene is TRBV5-1, the J gene TRBJ2-5; 7 bases match TRBD2. Germline lookup yields CDR1 SGHRS and CDR2 YFSETQ. V lost 1 base, J lost 1 base, and 13 bases stayed unmatched. The CDR3 consists of 18 residues.

This rearrangement joins TRBV24-1 to TRBJ2-5; 9 bases align to TRBD1. Germline V gene sequence: CDR1 KGHDR, CDR2 SFDVKD. This CDR3 contains 16 residues. Unmatched junction bases numbered 6, after V lost 3 bases and J lost 2 bases. This CDR3 is CATSDGTGSGQETQYF. The CDR3 nucleotides are TGTGCCACCAGTGATGGGACAGGGTCTGGGCAAGAGACCCAGTACTTC.

The J gene is TRBJ1-5, the V gene TRBV2; 9 bases map to TRBD1. J was trimmed by 0 bases and V by 7 bases; bases with no gene match: 4. The CDR3 is 15 amino acids. Germline V gene data show CDR1 as SNHLY and CDR2 as FYNNEI. CDR3 sequence (DNA): TGTGCCAGCAAACAGGGGGCGAATAGCAATCAGCCCCAGCATTTT. Amino acid sequence: CASKQGANSNQPQHF.

In DNA, the CDR3 is TGTGCCAGCAGCGGTAGACTTGGAGACACCGGGGAGCTGTTTTTT. This codes for CASSGRLGDTGELFF. The V and J genes are TRBV6-5 and TRBJ2-2; no clear D gene. Germline V gene lookup returns CDR1 MNHEY and CDR2 SVGAGI. The CDR3 consists of 15 residues. Trimming removed 6 bases at V and 3 bases at J, with 14 bases between.

V usage is TRBV4-1 and J usage is TRBJ2-1; a weak D match, TRBD1 (5 bases). The CDR3 runs to 16 residues. Trimming stripped 4 bases from V and 8 bases from J, with 21 bases between. CDR1 MGHRA and CDR2 YSYEKL come from the germline V gene. CDR3 sequence (DNA): TGCGCCAGCAGCCGAGACCTTTCAGGGCAGAGCTATGAGCAGTTCTTC. It translates to CASSRDLSGQSYEQFF.